This TCR beta chain was identified in a study of neurological immune-mediated disorders (dated by TCRdb to the late 2010s). As for the study more broadly: Among the approximately 34 multiple sclerosis patients, relapsing-remitting MS was present in 31 and secondary progressive MS was present in 3. The study compared peripheral blood TCR-beta repertoires of HTLV-I-associated myelopathy (HAM/TSP) patients, multiple sclerosis patients and healthy controls using UMI-based sequencing. Alongside PBMC samples, the set of approximately 100 TCR-beta libraries contained longitudinal samples, technical triplicates, and paired CD4+ and CD8+ T-cell subsets that had been sorted. Of the 68 subjects in the cohort, some 15 were HAM/TSP patients, roughly 35 were multiple sclerosis patients, and around 20 were healthy controls. The paper as a whole reports these results and caveats: The MS cluster was not associated with any clinical or MRI features, and the authors stated that larger cohorts are needed. TCR clonal expansion was highest in HAM/TSP patients and lowest in MS patients, with MS patients falling below even healthy controls. In phylogenetic analysis, the repertoires of 18 of 34 MS patients grouped into a cluster of related CDR3 sequences, which suggests a possible signature at the repertoire level. No identical CDR3 amino acid sequences were found to be shared among expanded clones across subjects, suggesting that TCR-beta repertoires were private in all groups.

Ends trimmed: V by 4 bases, J by 3 bases; bases unmatched to a gene: 6. The germline V gene encodes CDR1 SGHDT and CDR2 YYEEEE. From its cysteine to its phenylalanine, the CDR3 spans 15 amino acids. Only the CDR3 DNA is retained, 45 bases long and in frame from the first base. This clonotype has at least ten counts. Its antigen target is currently unknown. Base qualities are not at hand, and no much larger clone is one base apart. Libraries from unsorted PBMCs were made from 2 million PBMCs kept in RNAlater at -80 degrees C until RNA extraction. Multiple sclerosis patients were enrolled in a US clinical protocol under which disease progression was evaluated by magnetic resonance imaging. Peripheral blood underwent Ficoll-Hypaque density gradient centrifugation to isolate PBMCs, which were then cryopreserved in liquid nitrogen. To synthesize cDNA, template-switch 5'RACE was performed with a primer carrying a 10-nucleotide random unique molecular identifier so that each TCR transcript was tagged. Every sequencing run covered 15-18 subjects and yielded more than 160 million TCR-beta sequences. The RNeasy kit was used to extract total RNA. Using the KAPA Real-time Library Amplification kit, TCR-beta VDJ regions were amplified with primers for the TCR constant region and the 5'RACE anchor. Sample indexes and Illumina adaptors were added in a first PCR, after which library yield was increased in a second PCR. After purification with Ampure beads, the TCR product of roughly 650 bp was size-selected on a 2% E-gel SizeSelection system. Before pooling, libraries had their quality checked on a Bioanalyzer, their concentration measured with Qubit, and their quantity determined with the Kapa Library Quantification kit. An Illumina HiSeq 2500 sequenced the libraries paired-end 2 x 150 bp. To increase sequence diversity, roughly 23-30% phiX was spiked into each library pool. From the authors' description of their analysis: Quality-filtered reads were processed with the UMI-based MiGEC pipeline, and over 90% of raw TCR sequences were removed by the MiGEC pipeline during error correction. VDJ genes were aligned to IMGT germline references, and each clonotype was defined by a unique CDR3 amino acid sequence together with V-J genes. Clonal expansion, Shannon diversity and CDR3 relatedness were evaluated with VDJtools (CalcPairwiseDistances, ClusterSamples), while phylogenetic trees were built in CLCbio workbench. Expanded clones were defined as having at least 8 unique UMIs, based on coefficient-of-variation modelling across technical triplicates. TCRdb reran the public reads through fastp at Q25 and MiXCR, keeping productive beta chains. Identical CDR3 protein sequences are pooled into one entry, listed with their most common genes and DNA. The V and J calls here are based on TCRdb, not the publication. The sample table shows tens of thousands of distinct CDR3 sequences, and 3.5% to 5% are seen once. The ten biggest clones cover around 5% of the sample.

The origin of this receptor is a woman in her sixties with multiple sclerosis. Rearrangement joined TRBV5-6 to TRBJ2-3, and 9 junctional nucleotides match TRBD2. The sequencing sample was made of PBMCs. The DNA sequence reads TGTGCCAGCAGCCCGACAGCGGGAGGAACAGATACGCAGTATTTT. This codes for CASSPTAGGTDTQYF.